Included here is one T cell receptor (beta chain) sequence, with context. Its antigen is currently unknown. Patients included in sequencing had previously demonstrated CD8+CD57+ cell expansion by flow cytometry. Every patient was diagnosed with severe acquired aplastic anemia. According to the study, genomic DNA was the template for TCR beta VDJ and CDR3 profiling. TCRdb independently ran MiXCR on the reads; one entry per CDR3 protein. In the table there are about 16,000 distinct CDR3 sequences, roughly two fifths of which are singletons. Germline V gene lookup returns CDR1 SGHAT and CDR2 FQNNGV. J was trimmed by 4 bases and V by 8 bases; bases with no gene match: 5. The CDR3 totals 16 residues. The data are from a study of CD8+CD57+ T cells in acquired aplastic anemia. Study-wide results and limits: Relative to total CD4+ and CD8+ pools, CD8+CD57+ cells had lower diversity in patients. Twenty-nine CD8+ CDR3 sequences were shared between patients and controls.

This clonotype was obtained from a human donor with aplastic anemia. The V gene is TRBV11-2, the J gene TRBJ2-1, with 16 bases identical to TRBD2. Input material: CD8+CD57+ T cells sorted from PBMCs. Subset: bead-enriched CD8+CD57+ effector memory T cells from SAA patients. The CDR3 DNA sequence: TGTGCCAGCCCGGGACTAGCGGGGGGGGTTTACAATGAGCAGTTCTTC. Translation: CASPGLAGGVYNEQFF.